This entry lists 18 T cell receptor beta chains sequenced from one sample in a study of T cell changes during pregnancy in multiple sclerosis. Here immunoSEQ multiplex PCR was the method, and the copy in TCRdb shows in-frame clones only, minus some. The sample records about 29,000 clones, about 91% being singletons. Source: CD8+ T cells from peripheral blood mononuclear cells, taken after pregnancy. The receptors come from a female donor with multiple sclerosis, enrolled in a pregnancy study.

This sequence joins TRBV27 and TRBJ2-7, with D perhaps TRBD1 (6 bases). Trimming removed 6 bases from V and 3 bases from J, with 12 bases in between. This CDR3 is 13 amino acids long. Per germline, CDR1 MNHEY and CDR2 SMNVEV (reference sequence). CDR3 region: CASRITGNYEQYF. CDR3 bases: TGTGCCAGCAGAATAACAGGGAACTACGAGCAGTACTTC.

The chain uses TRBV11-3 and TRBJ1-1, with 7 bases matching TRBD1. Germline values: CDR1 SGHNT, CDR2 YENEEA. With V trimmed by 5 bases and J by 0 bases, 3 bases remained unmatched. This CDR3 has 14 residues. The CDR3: CASSGQVMNTEAFF. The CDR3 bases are TGTGCCAGCAGCGGACAGGTAATGAACACTGAAGCTTTCTTT.

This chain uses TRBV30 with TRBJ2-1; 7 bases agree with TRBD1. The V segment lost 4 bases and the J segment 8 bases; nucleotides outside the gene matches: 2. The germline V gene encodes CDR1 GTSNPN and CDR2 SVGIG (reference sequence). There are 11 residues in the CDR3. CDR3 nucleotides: TGTGCCTGGAACAGGGGCCATGAGCAGTTCTTC. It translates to CAWNRGHEQFF. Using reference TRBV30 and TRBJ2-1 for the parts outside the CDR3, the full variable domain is SQTIHQWPATLVQPVGSPLSLECTVEGTSNPNLYWYRQAAGRGLQLLFYSVGIGQISSEVPQNLSASRPQDRQFILSSKKLLLSDSGFYLCAWNRGHEQFFGPGTRLTVL.

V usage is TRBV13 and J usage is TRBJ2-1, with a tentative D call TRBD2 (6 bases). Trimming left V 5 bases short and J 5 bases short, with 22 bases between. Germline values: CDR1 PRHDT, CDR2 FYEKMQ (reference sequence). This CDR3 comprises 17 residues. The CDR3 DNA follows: TGTGCCAGCAGCCTCTTTTATTCGGAGGGAGTCGACAATGAGCAGTTCTTC. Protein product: CASSLFYSEGVDNEQFF.

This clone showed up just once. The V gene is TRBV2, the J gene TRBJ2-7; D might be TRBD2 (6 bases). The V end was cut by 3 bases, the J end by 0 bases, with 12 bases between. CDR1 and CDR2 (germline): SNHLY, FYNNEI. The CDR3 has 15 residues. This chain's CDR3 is CASSDGGRSSYEQYF. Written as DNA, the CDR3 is TGTGCCAGCAGTGATGGGGGGAGGAGCTCCTACGAGCAGTACTTC.

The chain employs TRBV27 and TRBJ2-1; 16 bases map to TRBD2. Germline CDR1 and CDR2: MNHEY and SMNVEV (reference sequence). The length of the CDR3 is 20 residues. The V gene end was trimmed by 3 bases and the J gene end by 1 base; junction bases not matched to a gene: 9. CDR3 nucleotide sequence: TGTGCCAGCAGTTTCCAGGGGACTAGCGGGAGGGCCATTTCCTACAATGAGCAGTTCTTC. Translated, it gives CASSFQGTSGRAISYNEQFF.

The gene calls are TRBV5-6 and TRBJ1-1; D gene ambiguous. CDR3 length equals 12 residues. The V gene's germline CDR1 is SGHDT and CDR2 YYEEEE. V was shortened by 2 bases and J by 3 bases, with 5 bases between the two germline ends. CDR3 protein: CASSLIDTEAFF. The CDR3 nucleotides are TGTGCCAGCAGCTTAATCGACACTGAAGCTTTCTTT.

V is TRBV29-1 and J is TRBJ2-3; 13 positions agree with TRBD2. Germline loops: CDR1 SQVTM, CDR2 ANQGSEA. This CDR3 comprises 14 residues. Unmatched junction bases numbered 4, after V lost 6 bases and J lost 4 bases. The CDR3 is CSVRLAGGADTQYF. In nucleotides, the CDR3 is TGCAGCGTCAGACTAGCGGGAGGTGCAGATACGCAGTATTTT.

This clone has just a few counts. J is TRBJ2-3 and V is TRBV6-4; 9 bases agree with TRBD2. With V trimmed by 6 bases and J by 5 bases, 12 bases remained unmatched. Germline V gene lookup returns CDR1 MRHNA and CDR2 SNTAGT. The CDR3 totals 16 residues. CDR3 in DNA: TGTGCCAGCAGCCCAAGTGTTGCGGGAGGGGTAGATACGCAGTATTTT. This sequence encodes CASSPSVAGGVDTQYF.

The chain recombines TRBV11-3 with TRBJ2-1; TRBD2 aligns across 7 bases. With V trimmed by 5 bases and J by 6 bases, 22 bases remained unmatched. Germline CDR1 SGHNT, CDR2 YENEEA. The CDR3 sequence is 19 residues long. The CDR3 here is CASSPMTHLAGPPFNEQFF. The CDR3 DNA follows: TGTGCCAGCAGCCCAATGACTCACTTAGCGGGCCCGCCATTCAATGAGCAGTTCTTC.

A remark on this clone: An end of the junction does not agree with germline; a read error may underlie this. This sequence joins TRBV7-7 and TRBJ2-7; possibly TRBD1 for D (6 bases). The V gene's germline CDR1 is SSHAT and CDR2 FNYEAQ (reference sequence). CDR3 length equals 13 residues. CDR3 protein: CASSQEQGDEQYF. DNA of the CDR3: TGTGCTAGCAGCCAGGAACAGGGAGACGAGCAGTACTTC.

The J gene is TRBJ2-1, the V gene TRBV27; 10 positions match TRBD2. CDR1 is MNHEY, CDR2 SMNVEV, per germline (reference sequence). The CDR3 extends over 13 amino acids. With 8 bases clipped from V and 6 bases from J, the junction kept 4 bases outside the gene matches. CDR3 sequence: CASGTSASNEQFF. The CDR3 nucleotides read TGTGCCAGCGGGACTAGCGCCTCCAATGAGCAGTTCTTC.

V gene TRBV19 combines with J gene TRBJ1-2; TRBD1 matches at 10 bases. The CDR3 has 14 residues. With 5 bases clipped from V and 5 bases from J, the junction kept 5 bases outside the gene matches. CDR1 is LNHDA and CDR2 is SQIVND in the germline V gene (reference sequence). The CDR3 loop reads CASSWDRGGYGYTF. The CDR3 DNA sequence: TGTGCCAGTAGTTGGGACAGGGGAGGGTATGGCTACACCTTC.

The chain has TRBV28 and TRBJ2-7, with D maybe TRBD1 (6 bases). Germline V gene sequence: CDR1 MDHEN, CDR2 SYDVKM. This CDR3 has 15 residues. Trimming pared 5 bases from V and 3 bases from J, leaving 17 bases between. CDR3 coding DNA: TGTGCCAGCAGTCTCTCGGACAGACCATACTACGAGCAGTACTTC. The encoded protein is CASSLSDRPYYEQYF.

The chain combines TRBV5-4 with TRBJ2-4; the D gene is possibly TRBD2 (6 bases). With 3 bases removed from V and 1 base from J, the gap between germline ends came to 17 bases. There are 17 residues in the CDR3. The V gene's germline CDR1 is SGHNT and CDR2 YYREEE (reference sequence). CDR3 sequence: CASSSPQEGFAKNIQYF. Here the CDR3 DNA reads TGTGCCAGCAGCTCGCCTCAGGAGGGGTTTGCCAAAAACATTCAGTACTTC.

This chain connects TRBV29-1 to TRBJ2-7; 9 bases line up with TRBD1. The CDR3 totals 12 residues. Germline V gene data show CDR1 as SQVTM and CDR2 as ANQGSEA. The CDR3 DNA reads TGCAGTGCCCGGGACAGGGCCCACGAGCAGTACTTC. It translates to CSARDRAHEQYF.

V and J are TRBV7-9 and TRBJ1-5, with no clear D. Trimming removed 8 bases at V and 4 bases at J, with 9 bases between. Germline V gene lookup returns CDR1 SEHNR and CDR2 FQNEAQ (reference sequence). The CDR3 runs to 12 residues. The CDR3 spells CASSPGNQPQHF. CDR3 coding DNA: TGTGCCAGCTCCCCGGGAAATCAGCCCCAGCATTTT.

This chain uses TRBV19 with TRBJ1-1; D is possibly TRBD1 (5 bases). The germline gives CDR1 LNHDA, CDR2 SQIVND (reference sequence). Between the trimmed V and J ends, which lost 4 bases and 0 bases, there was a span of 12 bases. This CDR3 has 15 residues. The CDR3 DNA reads TGTGCCAGTAGTACAGAGACAGATTTGAACACTGAAGCTTTCTTT. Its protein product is CASSTETDLNTEAFF.